These 24 T cell receptor beta chains originate from one sample sequenced in a study of cytomegalovirus exposure and HLA in healthy donors. The study ran its PCR with 60 Vbeta and 13 Jbeta primers. Clones were read by immunoSEQ multiplex PCR, and TCRdb kept only the in-frame ones, dropping some. This sample carries over 100,000 clones, 75% to 90% of them seen once, and the ten largest clones take 2% to 3%. The material sequenced was PBMCs. These receptors originate from a man aged 40-49 years in good health and CMV-seronegative.

This rearrangement joins TRBV19 to TRBJ1-5; 10 nucleotides align to TRBD1. The germline V gene has CDR1 LNHDA and CDR2 SQIVND (reference sequence). This CDR3 contains 15 residues. Unmatched junction bases numbered 3, after V lost 3 bases and J lost 4 bases. CDR3 protein: CASSMGTGVNQPQHF. CDR3 nucleotide sequence: TGTGCCAGTAGTATGGGGACAGGGGTAAATCAGCCCCAGCATTTT. Based on the CDR3 plus reference TRBV19 and TRBJ1-5, the full variable domain is DGGITQSPKYLFRKEGQNVTLSCEQNLNHDAMYWYRQDPGQGLRLIYYSQIVNDFQKGDIAEGYSVSREKKESFPLTVTSAQKNPTAFYLCASSMGTGVNQPQHFGDGTRLSIL.

This clone came up once. The genes are TRBV18 and TRBJ1-4, with TRBD1 identical over 7 bases. Per the germline V gene, CDR1 is KGHSH and CDR2 is LQKENI. The CDR3 contains 14 residues. Losses at the gene ends were 3 bases for V and 6 bases for J; bases not matched to a gene: 4. CDR3 DNA sequence: TGTGCCAGCTCACCTTGGCAGGGGGATGAAAAACTGTTTTTT. Translated, it gives CASSPWQGDEKLFF. The variable domain in full, completed from reference TRBV18 and TRBJ1-4, reads NAGVMQNPRHLVRRRGQEARLRCSPMKGHSHVYWYRQLPEEGLKFMVYLQKENIIDESGMPKERFSAEFPKEGPSILRIQQVVRGDSAAYFCASSPWQGDEKLFFGSGTQLSVL.

This rearrangement joins TRBV11-3 to TRBJ2-2; tentative D call: TRBD2 (6 bases). Germline V gene sequence: CDR1 SGHNT, CDR2 YENEEA. Between the trimmed V and J ends, which lost 8 bases and 6 bases, there was a span of 19 bases. The CDR3 covers 15 residues. This CDR3 reads CASRHGTDRSGELFF. In nucleotides, the CDR3 is TGTGCCAGCCGCCACGGGACTGATCGTTCCGGGGAGCTGTTTTTT. Drawing the rest from reference TRBV11-3 and TRBJ2-2, the complete variable domain is EAGVVQSPRYKIIEKKQPVAFWCNPISGHNTLYWYLQNLGQGPELLIRYENEEAVDDSQLPKDRFSAERLKGVDSTLKIQPAELGDSAVYLCASRHGTDRSGELFFGEGSRLTVL.

V and J are TRBV21-1 and TRBJ1-2; the table assigns TRBD1, which was not confirmed against the DNA. TRBV21-1 is termed a pseudogene. This CDR3 spans 14 amino acids. In DNA, the CDR3 is TGTGCCAGCACCCTAACTAGGGGGCGGCGGAGTTACACCTTC. Translated: CASTLTRGRRSYTF.

The chain joins TRBV7-8 to TRBJ2-5; 7 nucleotides line up with TRBD2. Germline V gene lookup returns CDR1 SGHVS and CDR2 FQNEAQ. The CDR3 has 15 residues. V was pared by 1 base and J by 4 bases, with 6 bases of the junction left unmatched. The CDR3 nucleotides read TGTGCCAGCAGCTTAGGTCCGGGGAGGGGAGAGACCCAGTACTTC. This codes for CASSLGPGRGETQYF.

The rearrangement joins TRBV9 to TRBJ2-1; a possible D gene is TRBD1 (6 bases). The V gene's germline CDR1 is SGDLS and CDR2 YYNGEE. The CDR3 consists of 15 residues. V was clipped by 0 bases and J by 4 bases, with 11 bases between them. CDR3 coding DNA: TGTGCCAGCAGCGTAGCTGGGGACAATTACAATGAGCAGTTCTTC. The encoded protein is CASSVAGDNYNEQFF.

The V gene is TRBV21-1, the J gene TRBJ1-2; TRBD1, the D gene given by the table, was not confirmed from the DNA. TRBV21-1 represents a pseudogene. This CDR3 spans 14 amino acids. The CDR3 protein is CASSVQGVHYGYTF. The DNA of the CDR3 is TGTGCCAGCAGTGTACAGGGCGTGCACTATGGCTACACCTTC.

This chain joins TRBV7-2 and TRBJ2-2; 9 bases agree with TRBD1. After removal of 6 bases from V and 5 bases from J, the junction contained 7 bases not matched to a gene. This CDR3 has 15 residues. The germline V gene encodes CDR1 SGHTA and CDR2 FQGNSA. CDR3 nucleotides: TGTGCCAGCAGGGTCCGGGACAGGGAAACCGGGGAGCTGTTTTTT. Its protein is CASRVRDRETGELFF.

The chain combines TRBV7-9 with TRBJ1-6, with D perhaps TRBD1 (5 bases). The CDR3 is 14 residues long. Trimming pared 10 bases from V and 0 bases from J, leaving 10 bases between. Germline V lookup: CDR1 SEHNR, CDR2 FQNEAQ (reference sequence). Written as DNA, the CDR3 is TGTGCCATCGACAGTTACTCCTATAATTCACCCCTCCACTTT. Translation: CAIDSYSYNSPLHF.

This chain connects TRBV19 to TRBJ1-6; D gene unclear. There are 15 residues in the CDR3. The V end was cut by 10 bases, the J end by 0 bases, with 13 bases between. Germline V gives CDR1 LNHDA, CDR2 SQIVND (reference sequence). CDR3 nucleotides: TGTGCCACCAGGCCGGCGAGCTCCTATAATTCACCCCTCCACTTT. Its translation is CATRPASSYNSPLHF.

The chain couples TRBV27 to TRBJ1-2; TRBD1 aligns across 8 bases. The CDR3 is 13 amino acids. The junction had 4 bases not matched to a gene; V was cut back by 6 bases and J by 4 bases. Germline CDR1 MNHEY, CDR2 SMNVEV (reference sequence). The CDR3 is CASRLGQGYGYTF. The DNA of the CDR3 is TGTGCCAGCAGACTCGGACAGGGCTATGGCTACACCTTC.

This sequence joins TRBV20-1 and TRBJ2-7, with D perhaps TRBD1 (5 bases). The CDR3 loop spans 11 amino acids. V was shortened by 7 bases and J by 4 bases, with 11 bases between the two germline ends. Germline CDR1 reads DFQATT; CDR2 reads SNEGSKA (reference sequence). In DNA, the CDR3 is TGCAGTGTCGCCGGACAATACGAGCAGTACTTC. Translating it yields CSVAGQYEQYF.

The V call is TRBV5-1, the J call TRBJ2-2; weak D call: TRBD2 (7 bases). V was pared by 4 bases and J by 5 bases, with 27 bases between. CDR1 and CDR2 from the germline V gene are SGHRS and YFSETQ. The CDR3 has 19 residues. The CDR3 here is CASSPIFQGGAEFTGELFF. The CDR3 DNA is TGCGCCAGCAGCCCTATCTTCCAAGGGGGGGCTGAGTTTACCGGGGAGCTGTTTTTT.

The chain recombines TRBV15 with TRBJ2-3; D remains unclear. This CDR3 comprises 15 residues. V was trimmed by 3 bases and J by 0 bases, leaving 10 bases between them. Germline V lookup: CDR1 LNHNV, CDR2 YYDKDF (reference sequence). The CDR3 DNA is TGTGCCACCAGCAGGGGCTATACTAGCACAGATACGCAGTATTTT. It encodes CATSRGYTSTDTQYF.

V gene TRBV7-2 combines with J gene TRBJ2-3, with 7 bases matching TRBD1. There are 15 residues in the CDR3. Germline trimming cut 5 bases from V and 4 bases from J; bases unmatched to any gene: 9. Germline CDR1 reads SGHTA; CDR2 reads FQGNSA. The CDR3 DNA reads as TGTGCCAGCAGCCAGACAGGGATGAGGTCAGATACGCAGTATTTT. Residues: CASSQTGMRSDTQYF. Using reference TRBV7-2 and TRBJ2-3 for the parts outside the CDR3, the full variable domain is GAGVSQSPSNKVTEKGKDVELRCDPISGHTALYWYRQSLGQGLEFLIYFQGNSAPDKSGLPSDRFSAERTGGSVSTLTIQRTQQEDSAVYLCASSQTGMRSDTQYFGPGTRLTVL.

A note on this clone: One junction end does not reproduce the germline sequence, and a read error may be involved. This chain links TRBV25-1 with TRBJ1-6; D unresolved. The CDR3 covers 15 residues. Germline CDR1 MGHDK, CDR2 SYGVNS. The CDR3 DNA follows: TGTGCCAGCAGTCTCTCCCGGGGTGGTAATTCACTCCTCCACTTT. It specifies CASSLSRGGNSLLHF.

The chain couples TRBV5-1 to TRBJ2-2; 7 nucleotides line up with TRBD2. J gave up 6 bases and V 4 bases, and 9 bases lay outside the gene matches. CDR1 and CDR2 (germline): SGHRS, YFSETQ. The CDR3 loop spans 15 amino acids. CDR3: CASSTGTNVAGELFF. In DNA form, the CDR3 reads TGCGCCAGCAGCACCGGGACTAACGTCGCCGGGGAGCTGTTTTTT.

In DNA form, the CDR3 reads TGTGCCAGCAGTGAGGGACACAACACTGAAGCTTTCTTT. Amino acid sequence: CASSEGHNTEAFF. The chain links TRBV2 to TRBJ1-1; D is possibly TRBD1 (6 bases). V shed 3 bases and J shed 2 bases, with 7 bases lying between them. CDR3 length: 13 residues. Per the germline V gene, CDR1 is SNHLY and CDR2 is FYNNEI.

V gene TRBV7-9 combines with J gene TRBJ2-3; 12 nucleotides align to TRBD2. J was trimmed by 0 bases and V by 5 bases; bases with no gene match: 3. Germline V lookup: CDR1 SEHNR, CDR2 FQNEAQ (reference sequence). The CDR3 is made up of 16 amino acids. The CDR3 protein is CASSLGLAGSTDTQYF. DNA of the CDR3: TGTGCCAGCAGCCTGGGACTAGCGGGCAGCACAGATACGCAGTATTTT.

The chain combines TRBV5-1 with TRBJ1-2, with D tentatively TRBD1 (6 bases). Germline V CDR1 and CDR2: SGHRS, YFSETQ. The CDR3 length is 11 residues. Trimming cost V 7 bases and J 4 bases, with 8 bases left between them. DNA for the CDR3: TGCGCCAGCGGGGGCGGCTATGGCTACACCTTC. As protein: CASGGGYGYTF.

This rearrangement joins TRBV6-5 to TRBJ2-3, with 7 bases that match TRBD2. Looked up from germline, CDR1 is MNHEY and CDR2 is SVGAGI. The CDR3 has 15 amino acids. V was pared by 6 bases and J by 2 bases, with 8 bases of the junction left unmatched. CDR3 sequence reads: CASRRSGDYTDTQYF. The CDR3 nucleotides read TGTGCCAGCAGAAGGAGCGGGGACTACACAGATACGCAGTATTTT.

This chain links TRBV6-1 with TRBJ2-4; maybe TRBD1 (5 bases). Deletions cut 2 bases from V and 5 bases from J, with 7 bases between. The CDR3 is 13 residues long. Germline lookup yields CDR1 MNHNS and CDR2 SASEGT. CDR3 region: CASSEQGQNIQYF. CDR3 bases: TGTGCCAGCAGTGAACAGGGCCAAAACATTCAGTACTTC.

The CDR3 DNA reads as TGTGCCTGGAGGACCCCAGGGTATAGCAATCAGCCCCAGCATTTT. Translating gives CAWRTPGYSNQPQHF. The chain recombines TRBV30 with TRBJ1-5; D perhaps matches TRBD1 (5 bases). V shed 3 bases and J shed 0 bases, with 12 bases lying between them. The CDR3 consists of 15 residues. Germline V gene data show CDR1 as GTSNPN and CDR2 as SVGIG (reference sequence).

The chain carries TRBV9 and TRBJ1-2, with 9 bases fitting TRBD1. V gave up 3 bases and J gave up 5 bases; unmatched junction bases: 11. CDR1 SGDLS and CDR2 YYNGEE come from the germline V gene. The CDR3 covers 16 residues. The CDR3 coding sequence is TGTGCCAGCAGCGGGGAAACCGGGACAGGGAGGTATGGCTACACCTTC. Translation: CASSGETGTGRYGYTF.